The entry that follows covers one T cell receptor (beta chain) sequence. The antigen is not known. Germline-derived CDR1 and CDR2 are KGHSH and LQKENI. The CDR3 spans 13 residues. The ends were cut back, 6 bases at V and 5 bases at J, with 13 bases in the middle. This entry comes from a study of tissue T cells after allogeneic stem cell transplantation. Across the whole study: All graft-versus-host disease patients had gastrointestinal involvement and received several lines of directed therapy.

Clones were sequenced by immunoSEQ multiplex PCR, and TCRdb holds only the in-frame ones, with some missing. The repertoire holds 25,000 to 30,000 clones, about 85% seen once, with about 3.7% in the top ten. Broader study findings: Some tissue clones might be persisting host cells; their alloreactivity or antigen specificity was not determined. TCR repertoires tracked anatomic similarity, regardless of disease or transplant status. The patient cohort was small and clinically heterogeneous, with limited sampling depth.

Here the sequenced sample was blood, taken before transplantation. This chain connects TRBV18 to TRBJ1-1; no definite D call. The sequence was collected from a woman between 18 and 55 years old who later had graft-versus-host disease after an allogeneic stem cell transplant. The CDR3 nucleotides are TGTGCCAGCTCGGACTGGGAGGGTACTGAAGCTTTCTTT. Translation: CASSDWEGTEAFF.